Here is one T cell receptor beta chain with its context. In this sample, this clone turned up a few times. The target of this receptor is not known. The input lacks base qualities; no much larger clone sits a single base away. The data were obtained in a study of beta chain features in type 1 diabetes (dated by TCRdb to 2017 to 2018). With regard to the full study: No differences in mean age, gender distribution, total cell number or subset yield were found between patients and healthy donors. Whereas all 30 or so donors provided naive and central memory subsets, regulatory and stem cell-like memory subsets were isolated from just 8 patients and roughly 8 healthy donors. In the study, TCRB repertoires of sorted circulating CD4+ T cell subsets from recently diagnosed type 1 diabetes patients were compared with those of matched healthy donors. A total of 107,917,701 sorted cells were examined across all samples, and a strong correlation was observed between cell number per subset and RNA yield.

Study-wide conclusions, independent of this receptor: Because the HLA sub-analyses included only small numbers of individuals, any influence of HLA type on TCRB rearrangement was left unresolved. A moderate but significant shortening of TCRB CDR3 length was observed in type 1 diabetes patients in all four CD4+ subsets. Because cDNA rather than genomic DNA was sequenced, highly expressing activated cells could have been over-represented, although no difference in activation and CD3 levels was found between groups. At VDJ recombination sites, type 1 diabetes patients had fewer insertions and more deleted nucleotides, which implies abnormalities in thymic rearrangement. Naive, central memory and regulatory TCRB repertoires appeared to be more similar among patients than among healthy donors. Shorter templates might have been favored by PCR, but patient and control samples were amplified and corrected together, so both groups would have been affected equally by any skew.

The High Capacity cDNA Reverse Transcription Kit was used to reverse transcribe all of the isolated RNA, meaning that expressed TCRB transcripts were what got sequenced. Deep immunoSEQ sequencing was performed on naive, central memory and regulatory T cell samples, with an average of around 3.5 million total reads per sample. Sorted cells were lysed in RLT buffer, and RNA was extracted using DNase-treated RNeasy Micro or Mini kits according to cell number. Each cell subset was processed on its own to prevent cross-contamination, while patient and healthy donor samples were processed together. The immunoSEQ multiplex PCR was used to amplify TCRB sequences from cDNA, yielding 87-bp fragments that span the CDR3 region. The amplicons were sequenced using the Illumina HiSeq platform. Processing in the source paper ran as follows. Synthetic template baselines were used to correct PCR bias computationally, reads within Hamming distance 2 were collapsed, and singletons that could not be merged were discarded. By aligning reads against IMGT, V, D and J genes, CDR3 length, and insertions or deletions at six rearrangement sites were assigned. Within each subset, clonotype counts were normalized to sorted cell number, and only after that were true diversity and Gini coefficients computed with the tcR R package. The overlap coefficient, calculated on TCRB nucleotide sequences, was used to quantify repertoire sharing. As a proxy for the pre-selection repertoire, out-of-frame TCRB sequences from naive cells were analyzed. In TCRdb, the immuneACCESS table is reduced to in-frame sequences with V and J assigned. These tables do not hold every clone; where another copy was compared, an unresolved V gene accounts for under half, and the others remain unexplained. V and J calls and clone size come straight from that table; D and trimming were deduced from the DNA. The sample table records around 300,000 clones; approximately 11% of these occur just once. Together, the top ten hold roughly 0.014% of the sample.

V is cut back by 2 bases and J by 7 bases, with 3 bases in the junction unmatched. The germline V gene (reference sequence) provides CDR1 LNHNV and CDR2 YYDKDF. The CDR3 measures 15 amino acids from cysteine to phenylalanine. Only the CDR3 part of the read is kept: 45 bases, read in frame from the first base. From each donor, a single peripheral blood sample of about 120 mL on average was drawn into heparinised tubes. A BD FACSAria II and a panel including CD45RO, CCR7, CD25, CD127, CD95 and CD27 were used to sort naive, central memory, regulatory and stem cell-like memory CD4+ T cells. Every sorted population had a purity above 95%. PBMCs were isolated right away by Lymphoprep density gradient centrifugation and were stained directly, without culture. So that batch effects would be minimized, each experiment stained and sorted samples in pairs, pairing one healthy donor with one patient.

Recombination joined TRBV15 with TRBJ2-1, with 12 bases aligning to TRBD2. This clonotype was sampled from a woman in her twenties or thirties in good health. What was sequenced was naive CD4+ T cells from blood. This specimen's cell subset or site label, interpreted: true naive CD4+ T cells. The CDR3 sequence is CATSRLAGGANEQFF. The DNA reads TGTGCCACCAGCAGACTAGCGGGAGGGGCTAATGAGCAGTTCTTC.